The T cell receptor beta chain described here comes from a study of PD-1 blockade in classical Hodgkin lymphoma. Study background: The patients were dosed with nivolumab 3 mg/kg, infused intravenously every 2 weeks.

Exposure to brentuximab vedotin varied, and each patient had relapsed following autologous stem cell transplantation. The study, taken as a whole, reports: By cycle point C4D1, TCR diversity had risen significantly in CD4+ cells (but not CD8+ cells). Excluded were patients who started nivolumab under 1 year after ASCT, a group that had lower diversity. Differences between repertoires have undefined causes, possibly disease activity or prior therapy.

Sequenced by immunoSEQ multiplex PCR; TCRdb stores in-frame clones only, minus some. The sample holds some 90,000 clones, nearly 95% seen once. For this clone: Its cognate antigen is unknown.

Germline V lookup: CDR1 MNHEY, CDR2 SMNVEV (reference sequence). The ends lost 0 bases at V and 5 bases at J; junction bases unmatched: 3. This CDR3 region has 15 residues. The sequence was collected from a human donor with classical Hodgkin lymphoma. The chain carries TRBV27 and TRBJ2-5; 10 bases map to TRBD1. The specimen comprised peripheral blood mononuclear cells (PBMCs), sampled before the second cycle of nivolumab. The CDR3 DNA sequence: TGTGCCAGCAGTTTATCCGGGACAGGGGCGGAGACCCAGTACTTC. This translates into CASSLSGTGAETQYF.